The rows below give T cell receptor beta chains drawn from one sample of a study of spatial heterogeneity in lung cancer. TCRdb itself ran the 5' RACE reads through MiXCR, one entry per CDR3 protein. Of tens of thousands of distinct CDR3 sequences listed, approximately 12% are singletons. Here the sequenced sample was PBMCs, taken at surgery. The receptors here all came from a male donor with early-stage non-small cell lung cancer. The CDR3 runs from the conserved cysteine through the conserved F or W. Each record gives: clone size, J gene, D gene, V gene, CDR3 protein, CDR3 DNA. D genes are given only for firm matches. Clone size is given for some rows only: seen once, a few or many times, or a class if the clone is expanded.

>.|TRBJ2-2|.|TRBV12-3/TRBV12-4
CASSLLLAGELFF
TGTGCCAGCAGTTTACTCCTAGCCGGGGAGCTGTTTTTT
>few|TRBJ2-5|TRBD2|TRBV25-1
CASSEGRLAGVETQYF
TGTGCCAGCAGTGAAGGGCGCCTAGCGGGAGTAGAGACCCAGTACTTC
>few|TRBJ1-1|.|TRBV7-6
CASSLDSPALDGVNTEAFF
TGTGCCAGCAGCTTGGACAGCCCGGCATTGGATGGCGTGAACACTGAAGCTTTCTTT
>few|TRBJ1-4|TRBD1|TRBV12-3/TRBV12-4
CASRRTGQTNEKLFF
TGTGCCAGCAGGCGTACGGGACAGACTAATGAAAAACTGTTTTTT
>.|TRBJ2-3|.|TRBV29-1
CSASLFGGSADTQYF
TGCAGCGCCTCCCTATTTGGGGGGAGCGCAGATACGCAGTATTTT
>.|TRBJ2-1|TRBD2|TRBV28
CASSSILAGVYNEQFF
TGTGCCAGCAGTTCGATACTAGCGGGGGTCTACAATGAGCAGTTCTTC
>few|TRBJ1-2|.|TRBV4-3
CASSPSRNINYGYTF
TGCGCCAGCAGCCCGTCTCGCAATATCAACTATGGCTACACCTTC
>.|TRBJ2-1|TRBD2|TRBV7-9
CASSTGLAMGEQFF
TGTGCCAGCAGCACGGGACTAGCGATGGGTGAGCAGTTCTTC
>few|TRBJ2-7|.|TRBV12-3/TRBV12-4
CASSMTASSKQYF
TGTGCCAGCAGTATGACAGCTTCTAGTAAGCAGTACTTC
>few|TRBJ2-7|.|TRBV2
CASSEILYEQYF
TGTGCCAGCAGTGAGATCCTCTACGAGCAGTACTTC
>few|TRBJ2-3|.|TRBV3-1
CASSPSRENTQYF
TGTGCCAGCAGCCCCTCGCGCGAGAATACGCAGTATTTT
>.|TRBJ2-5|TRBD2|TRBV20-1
CSARAGGTETQYF
TGCAGTGCTAGAGCGGGAGGGACAGAGACCCAGTACTTC
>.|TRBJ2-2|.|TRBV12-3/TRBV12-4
CASSPMVVNTGELFF
TGTGCCAGCAGTCCTATGGTAGTAAACACCGGGGAGCTGTTTTTT
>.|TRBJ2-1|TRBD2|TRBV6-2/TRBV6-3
CASTSSTLAGVSYNEQFF
TGTGCCAGCACTTCTTCTACCCTAGCGGGGGTTTCCTACAATGAGCAGTTCTTC
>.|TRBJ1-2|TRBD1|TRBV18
CASSPQGGNGYTF
TGTGCCAGCTCACCCCAGGGGGGGAACGGCTACACCTTC
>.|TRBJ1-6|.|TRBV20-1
CSGGSSYNSPLHF
TGCAGTGGAGGGAGCTCCTATAATTCACCCCTCCACTTT
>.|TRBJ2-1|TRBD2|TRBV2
CASLLAGGPVQFF
TGTGCCAGTTTACTAGCGGGGGGGCCGGTACAGTTCTTC
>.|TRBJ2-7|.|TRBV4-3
CASSQDWAGSYEQYF
TGCGCCAGCAGCCAAGATTGGGCAGGGAGCTACGAGCAGTACTTC
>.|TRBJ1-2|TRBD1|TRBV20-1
CSAREPTGNYGYTF
TGCAGTGCTAGAGAGCCGACAGGGAACTATGGCTACACCTTC
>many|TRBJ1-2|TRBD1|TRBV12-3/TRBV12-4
CASSLRQGHGYTF
TGTGCCAGCAGCCTACGACAGGGACATGGCTACACCTTC
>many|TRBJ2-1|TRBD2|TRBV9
CASSASGGSYNEQFF
TGTGCCAGCAGCGCCAGCGGGGGCTCCTACAATGAGCAGTTCTTC
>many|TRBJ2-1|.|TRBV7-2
CASSLSFGDEQFF
TGTGCCAGCAGCTTAAGTTTCGGCGATGAGCAGTTCTTC
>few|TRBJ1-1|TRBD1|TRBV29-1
CSVESDRGATEAFF
TGCAGCGTTGAGAGTGACAGGGGGGCCACTGAAGCTTTCTTT
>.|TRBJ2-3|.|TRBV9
CASSVGTTDTQYF
TGTGCCAGCAGCGTGGGAACCACAGATACGCAGTATTTT
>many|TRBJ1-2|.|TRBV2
CASSETNYGYTF
TGTGCCAGCAGTGAAACGAACTATGGCTACACCTTC
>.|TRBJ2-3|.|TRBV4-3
CASSHSTETSRDTQYF
TGCGCCAGCAGCCACTCGACGGAAACGTCGAGGGATACGCAGTATTTT
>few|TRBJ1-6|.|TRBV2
CASRDDTGSSYNSPLHF
TGTGCCAGCAGGGACGACACGGGGAGCTCCTATAATTCACCCCTCCACTTT
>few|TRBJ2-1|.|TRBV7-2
CASSLVSGSPTEQFF
TGTGCCAGCAGCTTGGTGAGCGGATCCCCCACTGAGCAGTTCTTC
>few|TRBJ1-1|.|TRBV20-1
CSARDNSRPPYF
TGCAGTGCTAGAGATAATTCGAGACCGCCCTACTTT
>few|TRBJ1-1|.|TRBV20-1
CSAGRPNTEAFF
TGCAGTGCGGGGCGTCCGAACACTGAAGCTTTCTTT
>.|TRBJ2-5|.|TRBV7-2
CASSSIGTLQETQYF
TGTGCCAGCAGCTCTATCGGGACACTTCAAGAGACCCAGTACTTC
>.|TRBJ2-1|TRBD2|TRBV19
CASSIDSTSGSYNEQFF
TGTGCCAGTAGTATAGATTCGACTAGCGGCTCCTACAATGAGCAGTTCTTC
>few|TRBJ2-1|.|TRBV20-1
CSATLSSRARNEQFF
TGCAGTGCTACCCTAAGTAGCCGAGCCCGAAATGAGCAGTTCTTC
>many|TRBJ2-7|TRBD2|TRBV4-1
CASSQGLAGAGEQYF
TGCGCCAGCAGCCAAGGACTAGCGGGAGCTGGCGAGCAGTACTTC
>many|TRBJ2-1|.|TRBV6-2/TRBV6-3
CASSLGPSYNEQFF
TGTGCCAGCAGCCTGGGACCCTCCTACAATGAGCAGTTCTTC
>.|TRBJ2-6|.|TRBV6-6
CASSARGSGANVLTF
TGTGCCAGCAGCGCACGGGGCTCTGGGGCCAACGTCCTGACTTTC
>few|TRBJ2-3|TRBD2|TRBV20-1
CSAMSTSGPITDTQYF
TGCAGTGCCATGTCGACTAGCGGGCCTATCACAGATACGCAGTATTTT
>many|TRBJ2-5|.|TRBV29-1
CSVGGEGAQYF
TGCAGCGTTGGAGGCGAAGGGGCCCAGTACTTC
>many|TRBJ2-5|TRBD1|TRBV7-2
CASSSRDRGSIETQYF
TGTGCCAGCAGCTCCCGGGACAGGGGTTCGATAGAGACCCAGTACTTC
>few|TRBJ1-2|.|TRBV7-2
CASSSTPARGYTF
TGTGCCAGCAGCTCGACCCCAGCTCGGGGCTACACCTTC
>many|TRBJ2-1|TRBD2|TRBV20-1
CRAATGTSLYEQFF
TGCAGGGCCGCAACCGGGACTAGTCTTTATGAGCAGTTCTTC
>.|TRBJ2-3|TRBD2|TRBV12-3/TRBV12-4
CASNPGLASHTQYF
TGTGCCAGCAACCCGGGACTAGCGTCCCATACGCAGTATTTT